The T cell receptor beta chain described here comes from a study of T-cell memory formation after mild COVID-19. In TCRdb, the 5' RACE reads were re-called with MiXCR into one record per CDR3 protein. The sample carries 470,000 or so distinct CDR3 sequences, more than 15% recorded once. Germline CDR1 reads MGHRA; CDR2 reads YSYEKL. Unmatched junction bases numbered 8, after V lost 4 bases and J lost 6 bases. This CDR3 region has 14 residues. The sequence was collected from a man aged 18 to 29 who had mild COVID-19 (a few samples of this study predate the infection). Cell type and time point are not known. The sequenced sample was PBMCs or a T cell subset sorted from them (not recorded which). The V call is TRBV4-1, the J call TRBJ1-1, with 7 bases lining up with TRBD1. Here the CDR3 DNA reads TGCGCCAGCAGCCGCCTTCATGGACAGGCTGAAGCTTTCTTT. Translating gives CASSRLHGQAEAFF.